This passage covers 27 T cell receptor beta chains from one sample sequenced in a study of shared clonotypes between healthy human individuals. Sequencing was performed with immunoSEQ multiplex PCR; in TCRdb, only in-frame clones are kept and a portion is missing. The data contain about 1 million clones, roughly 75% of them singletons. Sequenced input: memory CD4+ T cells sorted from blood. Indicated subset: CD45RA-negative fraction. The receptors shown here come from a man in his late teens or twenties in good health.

The CDR3 loop is CAISGAEGPDTQYF. The CDR3 bases are TGTGCCATCAGTGGTGCAGAGGGCCCAGATACGCAGTATTTT. The J gene is TRBJ2-3, the V gene TRBV10-3; D perhaps matches TRBD2 (5 bases). The V end was cut by 4 bases, the J end by 4 bases, with 12 bases between. Germline assignment: CDR1 ENHRY and CDR2 SYGVKD. CDR3 length: 14 amino acids.

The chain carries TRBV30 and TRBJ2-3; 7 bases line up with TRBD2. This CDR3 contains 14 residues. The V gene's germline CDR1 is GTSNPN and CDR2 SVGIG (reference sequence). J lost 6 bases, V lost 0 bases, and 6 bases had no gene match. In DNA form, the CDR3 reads TGTGCCTGGAGTGTTAAAGCGGGGCTGGATACGCAGTATTTT. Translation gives CAWSVKAGLDTQYF. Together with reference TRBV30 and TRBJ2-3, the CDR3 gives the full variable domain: SQTIHQWPATLVQPVGSPLSLECTVEGTSNPNLYWYRQAAGRGLQLLFYSVGIGQISSEVPQNLSASRPQDRQFILSSKKLLLSDSGFYLCAWSVKAGLDTQYFGPGTRLTVL.

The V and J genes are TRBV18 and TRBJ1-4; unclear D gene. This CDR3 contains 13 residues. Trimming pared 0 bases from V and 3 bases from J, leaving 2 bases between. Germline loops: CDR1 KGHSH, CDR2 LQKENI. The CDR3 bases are TGTGCCAGCTCACCACCGTCTAATGAAAAACTGTTTTTT. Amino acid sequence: CASSPPSNEKLFF.

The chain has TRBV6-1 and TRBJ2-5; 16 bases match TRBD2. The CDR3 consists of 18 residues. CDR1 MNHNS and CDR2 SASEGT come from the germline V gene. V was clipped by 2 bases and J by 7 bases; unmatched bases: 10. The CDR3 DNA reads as TGTGCCAGCAGTGAACTTCGGTTGGGACTAGCGGGGGGGGTGACCCAGTACTTC. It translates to CASSELRLGLAGGVTQYF.

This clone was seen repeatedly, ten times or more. CDR3 loop: CASSLDGSMEQFF. The DNA for the CDR3 is TGTGCCAGCAGCTTAGATGGATCTATGGAGCAGTTCTTC. V is TRBV11-3 and J is TRBJ2-1, with D uncertain. V gave up 0 bases and J gave up 10 bases, with 10 bases separating them. Germline-derived CDR1 and CDR2 are SGHNT and YENEEA. This CDR3 is 13 amino acids long.

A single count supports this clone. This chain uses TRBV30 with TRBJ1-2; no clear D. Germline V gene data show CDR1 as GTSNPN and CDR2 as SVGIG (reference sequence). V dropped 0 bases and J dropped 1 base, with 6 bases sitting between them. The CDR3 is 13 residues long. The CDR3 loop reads CAWSVKGNYGYTF. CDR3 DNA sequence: TGTGCCTGGAGTGTCAAGGGTAACTATGGCTACACCTTC.

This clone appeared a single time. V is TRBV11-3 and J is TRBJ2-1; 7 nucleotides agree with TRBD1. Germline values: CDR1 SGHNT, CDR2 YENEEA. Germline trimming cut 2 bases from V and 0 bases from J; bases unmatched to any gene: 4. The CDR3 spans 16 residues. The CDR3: CASSLWGQRSYNEQFF. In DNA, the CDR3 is TGTGCCAGCAGCTTATGGGGACAGCGCTCCTACAATGAGCAGTTCTTC.

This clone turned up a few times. The CDR3 loop is CASSQAAEGKTQYF. Written as DNA, the CDR3 is TGTGCCAGCAGCCAAGCCGCCGAGGGAAAGACCCAGTACTTC. The genes are TRBV5-4 and TRBJ2-5, with a tentative D call TRBD2 (5 bases). CDR1 SGHNT and CDR2 YYREEE come from the germline V gene (reference sequence). This CDR3 has 14 residues. V lost 4 bases and J 6 bases, leaving 16 bases between the germline ends. Full variable domain (outside the CDR3, taken from reference TRBV5-4 and TRBJ2-5): ETGVTQSPTHLIKTRGQQVTLRCSSQSGHNTVSWYQQALGQGPQFIFQYYREEENGRGNFPPRFSGLQFPNYSSELNVNALELDDSALYLCASSQAAEGKTQYFGPGTRLLVL.

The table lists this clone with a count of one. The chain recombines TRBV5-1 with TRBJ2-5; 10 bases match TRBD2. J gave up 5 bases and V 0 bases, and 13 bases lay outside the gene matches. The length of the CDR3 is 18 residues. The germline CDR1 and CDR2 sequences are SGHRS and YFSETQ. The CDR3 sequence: CASSLGDSGLAALETQYF. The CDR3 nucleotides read TGCGCCAGCAGCTTGGGGGACTCCGGACTAGCGGCCTTGGAGACCCAGTACTTC. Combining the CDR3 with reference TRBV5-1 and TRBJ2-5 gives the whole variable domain KAGVTQTPRYLIKTRGQQVTLSCSPISGHRSVSWYQQTPGQGLQFLFEYFSETQRNKGNFPGRFSGRQFSNSRSEMNVSTLELGDSALYLCASSLGDSGLAALETQYFGPGTRLLVL.

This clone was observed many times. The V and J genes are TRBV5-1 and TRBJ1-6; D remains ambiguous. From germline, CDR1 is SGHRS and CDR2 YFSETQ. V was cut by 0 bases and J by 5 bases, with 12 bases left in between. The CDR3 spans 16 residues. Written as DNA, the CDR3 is TGCGCCAGCAGCTTGGAGGCGAGTAAGAATAATTCACCCCTCCACTTT. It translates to CASSLEASKNNSPLHF.

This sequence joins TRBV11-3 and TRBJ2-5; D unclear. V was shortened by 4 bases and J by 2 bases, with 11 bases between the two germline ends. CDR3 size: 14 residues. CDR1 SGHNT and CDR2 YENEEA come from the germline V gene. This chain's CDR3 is CASSSRSGQETQYF. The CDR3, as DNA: TGTGCCAGCAGCTCCCGATCCGGTCAAGAGACCCAGTACTTC.

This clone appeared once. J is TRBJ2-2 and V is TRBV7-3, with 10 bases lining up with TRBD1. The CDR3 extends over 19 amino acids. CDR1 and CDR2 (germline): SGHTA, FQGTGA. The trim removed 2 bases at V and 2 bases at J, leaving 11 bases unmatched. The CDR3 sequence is CASSLAGTGEARNTGELFF. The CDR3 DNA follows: TGTGCCAGCAGCTTAGCCGGGACAGGGGAAGCGCGAAACACCGGGGAGCTGTTTTTT.

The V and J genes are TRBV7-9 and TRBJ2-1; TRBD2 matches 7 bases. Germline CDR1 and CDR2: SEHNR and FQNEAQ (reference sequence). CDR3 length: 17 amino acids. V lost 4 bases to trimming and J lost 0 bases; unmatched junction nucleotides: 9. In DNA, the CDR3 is TGTGCCAGCAGCTCCCGAGGTCGCGGGAGCTCCTACAATGAGCAGTTCTTC. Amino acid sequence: CASSSRGRGSSYNEQFF.

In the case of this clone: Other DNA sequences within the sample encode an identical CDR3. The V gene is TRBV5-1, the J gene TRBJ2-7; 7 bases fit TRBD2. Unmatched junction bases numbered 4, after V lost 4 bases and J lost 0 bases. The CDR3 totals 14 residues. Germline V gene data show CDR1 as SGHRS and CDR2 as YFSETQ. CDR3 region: CASSRTGGSYEQYF. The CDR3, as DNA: TGCGCCAGCAGCCGGACGGGGGGCTCCTACGAGCAGTACTTC.

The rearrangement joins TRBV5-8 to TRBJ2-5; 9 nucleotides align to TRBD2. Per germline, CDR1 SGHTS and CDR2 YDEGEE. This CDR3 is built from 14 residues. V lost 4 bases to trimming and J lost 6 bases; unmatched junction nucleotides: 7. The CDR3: CASSPPSGRKTQYF. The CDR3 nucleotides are TGTGCCAGCAGCCCCCCCAGCGGGAGGAAGACCCAGTACTTC.

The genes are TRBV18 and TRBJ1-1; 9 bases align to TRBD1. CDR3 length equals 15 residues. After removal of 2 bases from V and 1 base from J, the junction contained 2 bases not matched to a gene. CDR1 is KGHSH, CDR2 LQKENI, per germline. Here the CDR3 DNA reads TGTGCCAGCTCACCAAGGGGACAGGGGAACACTGAAGCTTTCTTT. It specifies CASSPRGQGNTEAFF.

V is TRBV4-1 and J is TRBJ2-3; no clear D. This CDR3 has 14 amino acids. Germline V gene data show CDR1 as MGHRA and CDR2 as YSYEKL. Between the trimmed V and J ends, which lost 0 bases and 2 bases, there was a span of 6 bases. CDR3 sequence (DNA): TGCGCCAGCAGCCAAGATCCAAACACAGATACGCAGTATTTT. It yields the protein CASSQDPNTDTQYF.

CDR3 residues: CASSLAHPNYGYTF. In DNA form, the CDR3 reads TGTGCCAGCAGCTTAGCGCACCCCAACTATGGCTACACCTTC. The V call is TRBV7-2, the J call TRBJ1-2; D remains ambiguous. The CDR3 is 14 amino acids. V lost 0 bases and J lost 2, with 7 bases in between. Germline V CDR1 and CDR2: SGHTA, FQGNSA.

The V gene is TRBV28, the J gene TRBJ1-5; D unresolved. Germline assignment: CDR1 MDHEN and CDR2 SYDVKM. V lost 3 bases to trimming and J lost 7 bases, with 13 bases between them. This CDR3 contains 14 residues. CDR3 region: CASSFLRFGQPQHF. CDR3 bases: TGTGCCAGCAGTTTCTTGCGGTTTGGCCAGCCCCAGCATTTT. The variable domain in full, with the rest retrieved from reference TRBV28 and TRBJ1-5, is DVKVTQSSRYLVKRTGEKVFLECVQDMDHENMFWYRQDPGLGLRLIYFSYDVKMKEKGDIPEGYSVSREKKERFSLILESASTNQTSMYLCASSFLRFGQPQHFGDGTRLSIL.

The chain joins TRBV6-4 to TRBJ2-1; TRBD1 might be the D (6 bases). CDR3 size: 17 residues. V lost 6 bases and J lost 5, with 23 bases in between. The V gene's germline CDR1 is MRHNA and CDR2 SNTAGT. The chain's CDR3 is CASSAKIGGSIDNEQFF. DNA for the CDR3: TGTGCCAGCAGCGCCAAAATAGGGGGATCGATTGACAATGAGCAGTTCTTC.

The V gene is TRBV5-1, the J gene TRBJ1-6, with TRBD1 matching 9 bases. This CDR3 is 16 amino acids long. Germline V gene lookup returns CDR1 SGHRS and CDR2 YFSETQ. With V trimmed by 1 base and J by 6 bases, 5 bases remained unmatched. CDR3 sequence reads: CASSLNQGQGNSPLHF. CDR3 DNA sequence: TGCGCCAGCAGCTTGAACCAGGGACAGGGTAATTCACCCCTCCACTTT.

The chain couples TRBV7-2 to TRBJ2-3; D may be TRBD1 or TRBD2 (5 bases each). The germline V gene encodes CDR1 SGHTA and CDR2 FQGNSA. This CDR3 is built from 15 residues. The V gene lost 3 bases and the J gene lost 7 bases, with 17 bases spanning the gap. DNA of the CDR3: TGTGCCAGCAGCTTCGGCTCCGGGACCAGCAATACGCAGTATTTT. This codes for CASSFGSGTSNTQYF.

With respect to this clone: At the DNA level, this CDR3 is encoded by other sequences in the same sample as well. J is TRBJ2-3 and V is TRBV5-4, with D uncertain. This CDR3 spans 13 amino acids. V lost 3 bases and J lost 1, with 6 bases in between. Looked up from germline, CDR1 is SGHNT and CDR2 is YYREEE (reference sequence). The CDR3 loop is CASSSPGTDTQYF. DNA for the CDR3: TGTGCCAGCAGCTCGCCGGGCACAGATACGCAGTATTTT. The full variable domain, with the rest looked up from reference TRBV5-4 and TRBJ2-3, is ETGVTQSPTHLIKTRGQQVTLRCSSQSGHNTVSWYQQALGQGPQFIFQYYREEENGRGNFPPRFSGLQFPNYSSELNVNALELDDSALYLCASSSPGTDTQYFGPGTRLTVL.

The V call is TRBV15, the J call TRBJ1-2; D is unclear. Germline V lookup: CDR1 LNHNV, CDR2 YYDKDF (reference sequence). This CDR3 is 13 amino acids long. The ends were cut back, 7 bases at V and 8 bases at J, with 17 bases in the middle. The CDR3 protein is CATTTAYDRGYTF. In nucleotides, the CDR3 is TGTGCCACCACGACTGCATACGACCGGGGCTACACCTTC.

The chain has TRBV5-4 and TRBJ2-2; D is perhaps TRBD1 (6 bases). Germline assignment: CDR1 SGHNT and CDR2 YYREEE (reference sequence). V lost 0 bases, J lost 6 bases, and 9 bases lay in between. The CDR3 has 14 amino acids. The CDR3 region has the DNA TGTGCCAGCAGCTTGGTTGAGGGGGCCGGGGAGCTGTTTTTT. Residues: CASSLVEGAGELFF.

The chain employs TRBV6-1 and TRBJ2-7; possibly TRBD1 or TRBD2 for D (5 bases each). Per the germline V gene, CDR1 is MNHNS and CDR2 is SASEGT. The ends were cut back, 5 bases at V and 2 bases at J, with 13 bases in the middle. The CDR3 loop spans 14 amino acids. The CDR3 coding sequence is TGTGCCAGCAGTACCCGGGACGGGACCTACGAGCAGTACTTC. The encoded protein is CASSTRDGTYEQYF.

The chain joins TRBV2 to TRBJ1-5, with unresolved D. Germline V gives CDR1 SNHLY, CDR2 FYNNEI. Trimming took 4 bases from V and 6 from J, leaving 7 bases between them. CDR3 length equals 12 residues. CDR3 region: CASSAGGQPQHF. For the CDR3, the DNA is TGTGCCAGCAGTGCTGGAGGTCAGCCCCAGCATTTT.